This T cell receptor beta chain originates from a study of early T cells in non-severe SARS-CoV-2 infection. Study overall: Chains were unpaired, as sequencing was done on bulk RNA from unsorted whole blood.

The TCR library protocol attached unique molecular identifiers to the individual cDNA molecules. TCRdb fed the 5' RACE reads into MiXCR, producing one record per CDR3 protein. The sample has around 63,000 distinct CDR3 sequences, roughly 10% seen once. CDR1 and CDR2 (germline): SGHRS, YFSETQ. Trimming cost V 7 bases and J 3 bases, with 14 bases left between them. The CDR3 has 13 residues. The rearrangement links TRBV5-1 to TRBJ2-7, with D perhaps TRBD2 (8 bases). This TCR was sampled from an adult who was a healthcare worker with PCR-confirmed SARS-CoV-2 infection or an uninfected control (not recorded which). This specimen was whole blood, taken at baseline. The CDR3 DNA follows: TGCGCCAGCCGAGCGGGGGACAGCTACGAGCAGTACTTC. Translated, it gives CASRAGDSYEQYF.